The 9 T cell receptor beta chains listed next were all sequenced from one sample in a study of T cell repertoires in cytomegalovirus infection. TCRdb recomputed calls from the reads with MiXCR, one row per CDR3 protein. The sample contains about 700,000 distinct CDR3 sequences, roughly 36% of which appear only once. Their target antigens are unknown. The starting material was cultured PBMCs, obtained from culture after CMV antigen stimulation. The receptor source for this set is a human donor in good health (CMV status not recorded). Some clones in this sample may be carry-over from other donors' samples.

Remarks on this clonotype: An end of the junction does not agree with germline; a read error may underlie this. The chain links TRBV4-1 to TRBJ2-7; D gene unclear. The V gene's germline CDR1 is MGHRA and CDR2 YSYEKL. This CDR3 contains 13 residues. The CDR3 loop is CASSQVDPAEQYF. The CDR3 DNA reads as TGTGCCAGCAGCCAAGTTGACCCGGCCGAGCAGTACTTC.

As DNA, the CDR3 is TGTGCCAGCAGATCCGGACTAGCGGGAGTAAGTGAGCAGTTCTTC. Translated: CASRSGLAGVSEQFF. The chain recombines TRBV7-6 with TRBJ2-1, with 13 positions matching TRBD2. The germline gives CDR1 SGHVS, CDR2 FNYEAQ. This CDR3 has 15 residues. V shed 6 bases and J 9 bases; nucleotides not matched to a gene: 8.

This clonotype occurred a few times. This chain joins TRBV7-9 and TRBJ1-2; D not resolved. V was pared by 5 bases and J by 7 bases, with 14 bases between. The CDR3 contains 13 residues. CDR1 is SEHNR, CDR2 FQNEAQ, per germline (reference sequence). For the CDR3, the DNA is TGTGCCAGCAGCCCGGCATTAGTGAGTGGCTACACCTTC. Translated, it gives CASSPALVSGYTF.

This rearrangement joins TRBV27 to TRBJ2-3, with 8 bases that match TRBD1. This CDR3 region has 15 residues. The V and J ends lost 5 bases and 4 bases, in that order; junction bases with no gene match: 8. CDR1 and CDR2 (germline): MNHEY, SMNVEV (reference sequence). The DNA for the CDR3 is TGTGCCAGCAGTCCCTGGACAGGGTCGCCAGATACGCAGTATTTT. It is translated as CASSPWTGSPDTQYF.

V usage is TRBV27 and J usage is TRBJ2-7; 8 bases fit TRBD1. V dropped 2 bases and J dropped 3; count of bases not matched to a gene: 3. CDR1 MNHEY and CDR2 SMNVEV come from the germline V gene (reference sequence). The CDR3 is 14 residues long. The CDR3 DNA reads TGTGCCAGCAGTTTAGTACAGGGGGTCTACGAGCAGTACTTC. Translating gives CASSLVQGVYEQYF.

The chain uses TRBV9 and TRBJ1-2; 7 bases agree with TRBD1. This CDR3 is 15 amino acids long. The V segment lost 3 bases and the J segment 0 bases; nucleotides outside the gene matches: 5. Looked up from germline, CDR1 is SGDLS and CDR2 is YYNGEE. CDR3 coding DNA: TGTGCCAGCAGCGCCCGGGACAGCTCTAACTATGGCTACACCTTC. Amino acid sequence: CASSARDSSNYGYTF.

Of note for this clonotype: At one end, the junction sequence differs from germline, possibly due to a read error. The J gene is TRBJ1-6, the V gene TRBV7-9, with unresolved D. CDR3 length: 16 amino acids. In germline, CDR1 is SEHNR, CDR2 FQNEAQ (reference sequence). CDR3 amino acids: CTSRPNRRGINSPLHF. The CDR3 DNA reads as TGTACCAGCAGACCCAACCGGCGCGGGATAAATTCACCCCTCCACTTT.

The chain employs TRBV6-6 and TRBJ1-1; D unclear. Germline CDR1 and CDR2: MNHNY and SVGAGI (reference sequence). This CDR3 region has 13 residues. The V and J ends lost 10 bases and 2 bases respectively, with 14 bases between them. The CDR3 reads CATRTEGNTEAFF. CDR3 nucleotide sequence: TGTGCCACCAGGACGGAGGGAAACACTGAAGCTTTCTTT.

This chain joins TRBV11-1 and TRBJ2-3; 15 bases fit TRBD2. This CDR3 region has 20 residues. CDR1 is SGHAT, CDR2 FQDESV, per germline (reference sequence). V gave up 5 bases and J gave up 0 bases; unmatched junction bases: 12. CDR3 region: CASSHPRTSGGASSTDTQYF. In DNA, the CDR3 is TGTGCCAGCAGCCACCCTAGGACTAGCGGGGGGGCCAGTAGCACAGATACGCAGTATTTT.